The T cell receptor (beta chain) described here comes from a study of cytomegalovirus exposure and HLA in healthy donors. Overall study results and limits: Several V segments, TRBV6-2 and TRBV6-3 among them, could not be told apart and were dropped.

The PCR had 60 Vbeta and 13 Jbeta primers. Measured with immunoSEQ multiplex PCR; TCRdb has only the in-frame clones, and not every one. The sample lists 100,000 to 150,000 clones; 70% to 85% were seen once. Comments on this clone: The antigen is unknown.

V shed 3 bases and J 1 base; nucleotides not matched to a gene: 5. Germline CDR1 reads SGHNT; CDR2 reads YYREEE (reference sequence). This CDR3 region has 15 residues. The V gene is TRBV5-4, the J gene TRBJ2-5; TRBD2 matches 8 bases. The sequence was collected from a man aged 40-49 years in good health and CMV-seropositive. The sample comprised PBMCs. The CDR3 sequence: CASSSPGLGQETQYF. CDR3 coding DNA: TGTGCCAGCAGCTCGCCGGGACTAGGCCAAGAGACCCAGTACTTC.